Sequencing of this T cell receptor beta chain was carried out in a study of OX40 agonist ivuxolimab in advanced cancers. Profiling relied on immunoSEQ multiplex PCR, and the TCRdb table lists in-frame clones only, not all of them. The sample shows about 70,000 clones, around 80% of them seen only once. The sample in question was CD4+ or CD8+ T cells sorted from blood, obtained in a trial of the OX40 agonist ivuxolimab. This TCR derives from an adult with an advanced solid tumor such as melanoma, head and neck, liver or kidney cancer.

CDR3 sequence (DNA): TGTGCCAGCAGTTACTCGAACAGGGGAAGTGGCTACACCTTC. This gives the protein CASSYSNRGSGYTF. The chain is built from TRBV6-5 and TRBJ1-2; 7 bases agree with TRBD1. Looked up from germline, CDR1 is MNHEY and CDR2 is SVGAGI. The CDR3 loop spans 14 amino acids. V shed 0 bases and J 7 bases; nucleotides not matched to a gene: 5.